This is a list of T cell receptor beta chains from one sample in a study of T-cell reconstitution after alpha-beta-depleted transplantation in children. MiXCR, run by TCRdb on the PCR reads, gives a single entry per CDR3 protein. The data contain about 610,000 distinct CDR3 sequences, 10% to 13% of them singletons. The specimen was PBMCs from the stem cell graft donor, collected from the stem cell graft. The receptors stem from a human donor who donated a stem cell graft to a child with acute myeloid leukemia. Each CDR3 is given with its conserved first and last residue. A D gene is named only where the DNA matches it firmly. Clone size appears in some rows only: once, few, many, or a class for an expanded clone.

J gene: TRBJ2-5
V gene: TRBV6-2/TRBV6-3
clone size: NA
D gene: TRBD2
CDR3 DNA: TGTGCCAGCAGCAGCAGCGGGAGAGCCTTCCAAGAGACCCAGTACTTC
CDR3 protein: CASSSSGRAFQETQYF

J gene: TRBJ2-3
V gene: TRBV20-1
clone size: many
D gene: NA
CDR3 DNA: TGCAGTGCTAGGGATAGGACTTTCACAGATACGCAGTATTTT
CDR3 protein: CSARDRTFTDTQYF

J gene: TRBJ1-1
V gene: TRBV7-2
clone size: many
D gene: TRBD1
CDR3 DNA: TGTGCCAGCAGCTTAGAGGGACAGGGCGTCACTGAAGCTTTCTTT
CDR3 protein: CASSLEGQGVTEAFF

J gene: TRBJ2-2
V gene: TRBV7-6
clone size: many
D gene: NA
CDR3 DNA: TGTGCCAGCAGCGTGGCCCTAGGGGAGCTGTTTTTT
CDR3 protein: CASSVALGELFF

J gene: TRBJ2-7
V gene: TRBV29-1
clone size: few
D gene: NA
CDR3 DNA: TGCAGCGTTGAGGCGGCAGGGAACGAGCAGTACTTC
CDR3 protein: CSVEAAGNEQYF

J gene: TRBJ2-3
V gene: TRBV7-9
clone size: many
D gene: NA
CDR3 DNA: TGTGCCAGCACCTTCGGAGATACGCAGTATTTT
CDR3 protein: CASTFGDTQYF

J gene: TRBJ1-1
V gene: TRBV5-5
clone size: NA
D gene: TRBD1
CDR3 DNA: TGTGCCAGCAGCTCCCCCAGGGGGGGGACTGAAGCTTTCTTT
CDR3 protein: CASSSPRGGTEAFF

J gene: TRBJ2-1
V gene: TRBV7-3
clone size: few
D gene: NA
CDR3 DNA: TGTGCCAGCAGCTCATATAGAGTCTCCTACAATGAGCAGTTCTTC
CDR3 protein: CASSSYRVSYNEQFF

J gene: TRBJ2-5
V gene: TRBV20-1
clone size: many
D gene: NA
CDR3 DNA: TGCAGTGCTAGAGCAGGGGGGGAGACCCAGTACTTC
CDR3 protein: CSARAGGETQYF

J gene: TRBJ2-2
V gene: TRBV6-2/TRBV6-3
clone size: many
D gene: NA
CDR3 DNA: TGTGCCAGCAGTTACAGGCTTGGCACCGGGGAGCTGTTTTTT
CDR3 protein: CASSYRLGTGELFF

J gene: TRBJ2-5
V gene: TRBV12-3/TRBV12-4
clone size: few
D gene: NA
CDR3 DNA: TGTGCCAGCAGTTTTTATTTTCCTAGCAGGTTCGGGCAAGAGACCCAGTACTTC
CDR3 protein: CASSFYFPSRFGQETQYF

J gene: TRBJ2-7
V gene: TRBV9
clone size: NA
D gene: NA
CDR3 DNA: TGTGCCAGCAGCGTAGATCTGGGTTCCTACGAGCAGTACTTC
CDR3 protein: CASSVDLGSYEQYF

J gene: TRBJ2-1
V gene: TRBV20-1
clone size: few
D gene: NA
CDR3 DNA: TGCAGTGCTAGTCTCGGGCTATTTTACAATGAGCAGTTCTTC
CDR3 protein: CSASLGLFYNEQFF

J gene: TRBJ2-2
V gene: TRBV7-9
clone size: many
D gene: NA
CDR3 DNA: TGTGCCAGCAGCCTCCATGGGGCGAACACCGGGGAGCTGTTTTTT
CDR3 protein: CASSLHGANTGELFF

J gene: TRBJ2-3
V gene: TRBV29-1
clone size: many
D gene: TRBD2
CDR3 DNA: TGCAGCGTGAGACTAGCGGGAAGGGATACGCAGTATTTT
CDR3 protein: CSVRLAGRDTQYF

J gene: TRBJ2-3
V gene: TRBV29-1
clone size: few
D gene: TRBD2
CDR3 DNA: TGCAGCGTGCTAGCGGGAGCAGATACGCAGTATTTT
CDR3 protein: CSVLAGADTQYF

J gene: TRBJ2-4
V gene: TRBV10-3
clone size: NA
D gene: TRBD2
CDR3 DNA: TGTGCCATCAGTGACGGGACTACCCGGGGCATTCAGTACTTC
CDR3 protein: CAISDGTTRGIQYF

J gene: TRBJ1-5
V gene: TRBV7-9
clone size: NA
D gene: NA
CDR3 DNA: TGTGCCAGCGGGGCAGGAGGGTCCAATCAGCCCCAGCATTTT
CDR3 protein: CASGAGGSNQPQHF

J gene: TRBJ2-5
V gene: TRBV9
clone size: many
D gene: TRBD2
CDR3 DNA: TGTGCCAGCAGCGTAGAGGTGGGACTAGCTACAGAGACCCAGTACTTC
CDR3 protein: CASSVEVGLATETQYF

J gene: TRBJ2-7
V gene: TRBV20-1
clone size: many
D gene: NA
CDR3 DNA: TGCAGTGCTAGTCCTACACGAAATAACTACGAGCAGTACTTC
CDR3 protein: CSASPTRNNYEQYF

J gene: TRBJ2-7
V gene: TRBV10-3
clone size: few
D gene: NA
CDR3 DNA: TGTGCCATCAGTGATTCAGGACCGTCCCTCGAGCAGTACTTC
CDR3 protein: CAISDSGPSLEQYF

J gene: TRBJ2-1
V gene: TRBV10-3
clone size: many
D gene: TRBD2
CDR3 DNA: TGTGCCATCAGTGCGGAGGGACTAGCTCAAAATGAGCAGTTCTTC
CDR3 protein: CAISAEGLAQNEQFF

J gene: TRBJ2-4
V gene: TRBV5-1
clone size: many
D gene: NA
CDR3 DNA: TGCGCCAGCAGCTTGCTTGGGGGCGAGGGCAAAAACATTCAGTACTTC
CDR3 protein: CASSLLGGEGKNIQYF

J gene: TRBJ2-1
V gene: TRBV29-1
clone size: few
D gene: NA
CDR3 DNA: TGCAGCGCGGCCGGGAGCTACAATGAGCAGTTCTTC
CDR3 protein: CSAAGSYNEQFF

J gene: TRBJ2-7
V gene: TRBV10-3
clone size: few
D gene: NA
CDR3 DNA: TGTGCCATCGGAGATCCCTACGAGCAGTACTTC
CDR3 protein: CAIGDPYEQYF